This entry concerns a single TCR beta chain. Original analysis: Researchers report that nucleated cell counts were estimated from reference gene primer amplification. The table came from immunoSEQ multiplex PCR; TCRdb's copy has only in-frame clones and leaves some out. The D gene and trimming were derived from the DNA, and the V and J assignments and clone size from that table. Of approximately 130,000 clones in the sample, 85% to 90% are singletons; the top ten hold about 8%. This specimen comes from a study of blood T cell repertoires in COVID-19. About the study: Italy, Spain and the United States were the sources of the convalescent and acute COVID-19 samples. PBMCs, B-cell-depleted T cells, or T cells were the source of the cDNA or gDNA that made up the material.

The receptor was derived from a man over 45 with acute or convalescent COVID-19. The sequenced sample was peripheral blood.

The CDR3 region has the DNA TGTGCCAGCAGCCAAGTTCTAGGCAATGAGCAGTTCTTC. It codes for CASSQVLGNEQFF. The chain links TRBV14 to TRBJ2-1; no definite D call. This CDR3 has 13 amino acids. Germline CDR1 SGHDN, CDR2 FVKESK. The V end lost 1 base, the J end lost 6 bases, and 7 bases lay between the germline ends. The variable domain in full, with the rest retrieved from reference TRBV14 and TRBJ2-1, is EAGVTQFPSHSVIEKGQTVTLRCDPISGHDNLYWYRRVMGKEIKFLLHFVKESKQDESGMPNNRFLAERTGGTYSTLKVQPAELEDSGVYFCASSQVLGNEQFFGPGTRLTVL.